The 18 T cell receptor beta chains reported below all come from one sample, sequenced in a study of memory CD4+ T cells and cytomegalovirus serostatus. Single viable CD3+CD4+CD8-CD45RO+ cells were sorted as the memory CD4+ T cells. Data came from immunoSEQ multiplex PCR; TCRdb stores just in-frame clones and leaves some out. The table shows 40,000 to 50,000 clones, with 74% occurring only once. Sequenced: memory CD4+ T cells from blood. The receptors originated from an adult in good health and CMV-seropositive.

CDR3 DNA: TGTGCCAGCAGCGCCGGACAGGTTCCTAACTATGGCTACACCTTC. This translates into CASSAGQVPNYGYTF. This chain joins TRBV5-5 and TRBJ1-2; TRBD1 matches at 7 bases. V lost 4 bases to trimming and J lost 0 bases; unmatched junction nucleotides: 6. The germline CDR1 and CDR2 sequences are SGHKS and YYEKEE (reference sequence). The CDR3 is 15 residues long.

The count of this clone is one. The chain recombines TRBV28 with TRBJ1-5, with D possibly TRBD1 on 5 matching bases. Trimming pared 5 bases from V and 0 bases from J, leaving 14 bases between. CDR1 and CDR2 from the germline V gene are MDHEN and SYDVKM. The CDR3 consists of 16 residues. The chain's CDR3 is CASSRYRRYSNQPQHF. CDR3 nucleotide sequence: TGTGCCAGCAGTCGTTACAGGCGGTATAGCAATCAGCCCCAGCATTTT.

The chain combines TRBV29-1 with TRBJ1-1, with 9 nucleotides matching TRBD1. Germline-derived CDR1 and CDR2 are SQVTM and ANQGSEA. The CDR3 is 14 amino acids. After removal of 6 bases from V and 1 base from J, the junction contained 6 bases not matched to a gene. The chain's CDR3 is CSVVTGGGNTEAFF. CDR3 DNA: TGCAGCGTCGTTACAGGGGGCGGGAACACTGAAGCTTTCTTT.

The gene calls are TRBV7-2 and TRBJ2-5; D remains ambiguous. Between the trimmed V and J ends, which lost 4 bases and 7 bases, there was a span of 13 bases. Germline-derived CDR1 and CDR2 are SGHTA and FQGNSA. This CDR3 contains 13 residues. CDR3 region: CASSSQSGRTQYF. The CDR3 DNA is TGTGCCAGCAGCTCCCAGTCGGGCAGGACCCAGTACTTC.

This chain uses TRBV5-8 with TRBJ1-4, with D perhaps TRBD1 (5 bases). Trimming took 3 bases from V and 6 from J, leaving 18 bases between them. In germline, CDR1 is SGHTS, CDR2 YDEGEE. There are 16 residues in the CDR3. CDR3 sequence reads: CASSSGDRAQYEKLFF. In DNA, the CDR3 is TGTGCCAGCAGCTCCGGGGACCGGGCCCAGTATGAAAAACTGTTTTTT. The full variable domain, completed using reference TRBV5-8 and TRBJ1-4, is EAGVTQSPTHLIKTRGQQATLRCSPISGHTSVYWYQQALGLGLQFLLWYDEGEERNRGNFPPRFSGRQFPNYSSELNVNALELEDSALYLCASSSGDRAQYEKLFFGSGTQLSVL.

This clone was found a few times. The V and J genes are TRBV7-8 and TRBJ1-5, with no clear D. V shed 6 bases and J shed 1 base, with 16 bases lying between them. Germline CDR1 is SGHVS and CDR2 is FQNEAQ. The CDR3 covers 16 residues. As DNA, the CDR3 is TGTGCCAGCAGTCCCAAAAGGTCGGAAAGCAATCAGCCCCAGCATTTT. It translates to CASSPKRSESNQPQHF. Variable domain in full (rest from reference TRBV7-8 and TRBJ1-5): GAGVSQSPRYKVAKRGQDVALRCDPISGHVSLFWYQQALGQGPEFLTYFQNEAQLDKSGLPSDRFFAERPEGSVSTLKIQRTQQEDSAVYLCASSPKRSESNQPQHFGDGTRLSIL.

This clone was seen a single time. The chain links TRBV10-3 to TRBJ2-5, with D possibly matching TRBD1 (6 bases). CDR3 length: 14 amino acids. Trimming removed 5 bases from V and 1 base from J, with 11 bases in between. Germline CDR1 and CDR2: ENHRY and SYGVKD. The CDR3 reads CAISNRASQETQYF. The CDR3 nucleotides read TGTGCCATCAGTAACAGGGCGTCCCAAGAGACCCAGTACTTC.

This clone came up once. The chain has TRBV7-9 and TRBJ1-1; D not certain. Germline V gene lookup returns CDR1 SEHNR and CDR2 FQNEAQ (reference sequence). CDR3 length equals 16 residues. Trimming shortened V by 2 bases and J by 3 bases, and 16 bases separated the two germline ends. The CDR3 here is CASSLRRAGSYTEAFF. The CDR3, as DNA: TGTGCCAGCAGCTTAAGGCGAGCGGGATCTTACACTGAAGCTTTCTTT. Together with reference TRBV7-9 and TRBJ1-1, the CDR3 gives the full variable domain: DTGVSQNPRHKITKRGQNVTFRCDPISEHNRLYWYRQTLGQGPEFLTYFQNEAQLEKSRLLSDRFSAERPKGSFSTLEIQRTEQGDSAMYLCASSLRRAGSYTEAFFGQGTRLTVV.

The CDR3 region is CASLKANQETQYF. The CDR3 region has the DNA TGTGCCAGCCTAAAAGCGAACCAAGAGACCCAGTACTTC. The rearrangement joins TRBV7-9 to TRBJ2-5; D gene unclear. Trimming took 8 bases from V and 0 from J, leaving 10 bases between them. Germline CDR1 is SEHNR and CDR2 is FQNEAQ (reference sequence). This CDR3 spans 13 amino acids. Full variable domain (outside the CDR3, taken from reference TRBV7-9 and TRBJ2-5): DTGVSQNPRHKITKRGQNVTFRCDPISEHNRLYWYRQTLGQGPEFLTYFQNEAQLEKSRLLSDRFSAERPKGSFSTLEIQRTEQGDSAMYLCASLKANQETQYFGPGTRLLVL.

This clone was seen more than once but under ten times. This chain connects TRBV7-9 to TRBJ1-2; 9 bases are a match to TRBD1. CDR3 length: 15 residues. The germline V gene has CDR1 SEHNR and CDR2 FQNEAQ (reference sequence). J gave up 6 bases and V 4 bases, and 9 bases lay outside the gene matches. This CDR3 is CASSSTGGPIHGYTF. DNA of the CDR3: TGTGCCAGCAGCTCCACAGGGGGCCCCATCCATGGCTACACCTTC. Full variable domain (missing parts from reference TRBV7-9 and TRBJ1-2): DTGVSQNPRHKITKRGQNVTFRCDPISEHNRLYWYRQTLGQGPEFLTYFQNEAQLEKSRLLSDRFSAERPKGSFSTLEIQRTEQGDSAMYLCASSSTGGPIHGYTFGSGTRLTVV.

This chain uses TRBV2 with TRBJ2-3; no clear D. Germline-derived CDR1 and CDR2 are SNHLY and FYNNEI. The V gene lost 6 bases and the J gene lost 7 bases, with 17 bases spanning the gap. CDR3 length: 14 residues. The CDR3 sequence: CASRETKGMYTQYF. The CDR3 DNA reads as TGTGCCAGCAGGGAGACCAAGGGAATGTATACGCAGTATTTT. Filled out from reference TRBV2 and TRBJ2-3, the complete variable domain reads EPEVTQTPSHQVTQMGQEVILRCVPISNHLYFYWYRQILGQKVEFLVSFYNNEISEKSEIFDDQFSVERPDGSNFTLKIRSTKLEDSAMYFCASRETKGMYTQYFGPGTRLTVL.

CDR3 nucleotide sequence: TGTGCCAGCACCGCATCGGGGGGGCGCGATCAGCCCCAGCATTTT. Its protein is CASTASGGRDQPQHF. V gene TRBV7-2 combines with J gene TRBJ1-5, with a tentative D call TRBD1 (6 bases). CDR3 length equals 15 residues. Trimming stripped 7 bases from V and 5 bases from J, with 18 bases between. CDR1 and CDR2 (germline): SGHTA, FQGNSA.

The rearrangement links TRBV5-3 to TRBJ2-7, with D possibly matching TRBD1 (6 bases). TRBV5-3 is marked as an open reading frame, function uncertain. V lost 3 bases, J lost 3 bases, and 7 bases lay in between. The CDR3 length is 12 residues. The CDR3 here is CARSSDSYEQYF. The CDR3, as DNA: TGTGCCAGAAGCTCGGACAGCTACGAGCAGTACTTC.

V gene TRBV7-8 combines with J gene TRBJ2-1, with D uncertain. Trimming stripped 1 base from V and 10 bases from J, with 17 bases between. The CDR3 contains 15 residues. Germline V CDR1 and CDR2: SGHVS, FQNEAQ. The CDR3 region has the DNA TGTGCCAGCAGCTTAGTCGGTAGTACAGTAGGAGAGCAGTTCTTC. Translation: CASSLVGSTVGEQFF.

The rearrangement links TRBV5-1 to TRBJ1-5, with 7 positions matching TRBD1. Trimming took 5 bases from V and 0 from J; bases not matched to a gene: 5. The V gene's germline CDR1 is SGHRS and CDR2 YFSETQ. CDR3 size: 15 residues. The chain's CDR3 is CASSGTGDSNQPQHF. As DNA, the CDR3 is TGCGCCAGCAGTGGAACAGGGGATAGCAATCAGCCCCAGCATTTT.

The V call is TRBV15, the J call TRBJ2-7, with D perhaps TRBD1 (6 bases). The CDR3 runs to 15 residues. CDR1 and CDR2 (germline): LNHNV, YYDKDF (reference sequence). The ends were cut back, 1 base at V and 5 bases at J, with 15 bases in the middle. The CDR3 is CATSRAAGENNEQYF. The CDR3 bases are TGTGCCACCAGCAGAGCCGCAGGGGAAAATAACGAGCAGTACTTC.

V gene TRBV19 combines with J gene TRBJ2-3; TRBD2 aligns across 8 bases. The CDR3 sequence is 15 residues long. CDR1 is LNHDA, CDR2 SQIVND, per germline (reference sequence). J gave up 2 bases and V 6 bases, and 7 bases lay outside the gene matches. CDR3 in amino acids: CASSPREGNTDTQYF. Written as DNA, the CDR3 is TGTGCCAGTAGCCCCCGGGAGGGGAACACAGATACGCAGTATTTT.

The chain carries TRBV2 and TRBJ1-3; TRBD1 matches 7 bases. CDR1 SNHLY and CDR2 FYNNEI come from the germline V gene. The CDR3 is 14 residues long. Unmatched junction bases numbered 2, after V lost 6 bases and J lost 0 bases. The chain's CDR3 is CASRGTVSGNTIYF. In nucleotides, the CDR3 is TGTGCCAGCAGAGGGACAGTCTCTGGAAACACCATATATTTT.